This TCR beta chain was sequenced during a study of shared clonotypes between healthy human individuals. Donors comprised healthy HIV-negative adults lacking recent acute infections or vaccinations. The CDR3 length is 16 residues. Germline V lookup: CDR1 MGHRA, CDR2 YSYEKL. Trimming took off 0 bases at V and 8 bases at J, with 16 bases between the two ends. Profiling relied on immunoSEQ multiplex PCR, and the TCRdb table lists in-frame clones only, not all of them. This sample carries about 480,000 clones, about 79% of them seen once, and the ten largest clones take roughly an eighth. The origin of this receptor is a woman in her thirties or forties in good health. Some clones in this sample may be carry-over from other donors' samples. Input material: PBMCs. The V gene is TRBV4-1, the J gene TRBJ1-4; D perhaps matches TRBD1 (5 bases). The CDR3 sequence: CASSQEGWGSEEKLFF. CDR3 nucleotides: TGCGCCAGCAGCCAAGAAGGTTGGGGCAGCGAAGAAAAACTGTTTTTT.